This TCR beta chain emerged from a study of T cell responses to AZD1222 COVID-19 vaccine. Whole-study results and caveats: Across the whole spike, CD4 TCRs peaked at regions 160-218 and 743-854. The study sampled repertoires only after the peak T cell response.

TCRdb's copy holds only in-frame clones and misses some; the assay was immunoSEQ multiplex PCR. The profile covers 100,000 to 150,000 clones, with over 75% appearing a single time and under 25% taken by the ten largest. Details on this clone: The antigen is unknown.

Germline V gene data show CDR1 as MNHEY and CDR2 as SVGAGI. The CDR3 length is 14 residues. V lost 1 base to trimming and J lost 5 bases, with 9 bases between them. The sample was peripheral blood, taken on day 0 of AZD1222 vaccination. This sequence was found in an adult in good health. This chain uses TRBV6-5 with TRBJ2-1; the D is unclear. The CDR3 sequence is CASSYWLGDNEQFF. CDR3 DNA: TGTGCCAGCAGTTACTGGTTGGGCGACAATGAGCAGTTCTTC.